This T cell receptor (beta chain) was profiled in a study of blood T cell repertoires in COVID-19. There are 14 residues in the CDR3. Unmatched junction bases numbered 7, after V lost 6 bases and J lost 3 bases. Germline V gene sequence: CDR1 SGHVS, CDR2 FNYEAQ. TCRdb keeps only in-frame clones here, not all; method: immunoSEQ multiplex PCR. The table records roughly 130,000 clones, around 80% of them present only once. Sequencing was carried out using peripheral blood. V is TRBV7-6 and J is TRBJ1-2; TRBD1 aligns across 7 bases. This TCR was recovered from a woman aged 60-75 years with acute or convalescent COVID-19. CDR3 DNA: TGTGCCAGCAGATACAGGGGAGGCTACTATGGCTACACCTTC. It yields the protein CASRYRGGYYGYTF.